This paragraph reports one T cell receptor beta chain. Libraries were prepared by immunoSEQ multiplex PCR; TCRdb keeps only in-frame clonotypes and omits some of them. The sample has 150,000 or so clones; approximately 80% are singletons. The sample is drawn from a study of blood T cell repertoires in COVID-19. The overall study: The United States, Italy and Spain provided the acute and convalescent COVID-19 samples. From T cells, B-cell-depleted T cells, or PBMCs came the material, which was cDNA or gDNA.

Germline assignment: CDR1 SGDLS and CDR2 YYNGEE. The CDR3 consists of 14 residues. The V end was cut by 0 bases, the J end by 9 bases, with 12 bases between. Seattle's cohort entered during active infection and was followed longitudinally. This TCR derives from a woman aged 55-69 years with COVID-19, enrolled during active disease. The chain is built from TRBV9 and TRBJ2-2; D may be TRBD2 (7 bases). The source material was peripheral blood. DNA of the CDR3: TGTGCCAGCAGCGTAGCTCGGGGGGCCCGGGAGCTGTTTTTT. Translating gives CASSVARGARELFF.